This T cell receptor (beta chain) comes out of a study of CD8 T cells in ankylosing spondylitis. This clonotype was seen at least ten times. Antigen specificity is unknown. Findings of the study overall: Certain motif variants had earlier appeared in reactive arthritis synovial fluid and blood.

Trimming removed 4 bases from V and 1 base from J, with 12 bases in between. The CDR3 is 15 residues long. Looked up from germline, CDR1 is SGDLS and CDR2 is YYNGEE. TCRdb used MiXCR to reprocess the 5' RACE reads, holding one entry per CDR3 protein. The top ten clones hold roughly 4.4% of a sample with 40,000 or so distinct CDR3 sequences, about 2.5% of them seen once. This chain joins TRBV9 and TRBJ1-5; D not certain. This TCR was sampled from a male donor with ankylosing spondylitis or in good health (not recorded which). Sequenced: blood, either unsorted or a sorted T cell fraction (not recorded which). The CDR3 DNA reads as TGTGCCAGCAGCCCGCTTCCTTGGAGCAATCAGCCCCAGCATTTT. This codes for CASSPLPWSNQPQHF.